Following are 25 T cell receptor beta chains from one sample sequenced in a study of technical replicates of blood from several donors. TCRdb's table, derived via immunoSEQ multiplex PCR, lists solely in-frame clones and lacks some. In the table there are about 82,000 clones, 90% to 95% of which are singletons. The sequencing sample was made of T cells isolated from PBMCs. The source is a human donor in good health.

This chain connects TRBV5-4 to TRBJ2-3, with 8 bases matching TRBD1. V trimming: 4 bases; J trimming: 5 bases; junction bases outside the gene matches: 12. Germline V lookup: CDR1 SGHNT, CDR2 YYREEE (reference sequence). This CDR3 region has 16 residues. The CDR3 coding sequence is TGTGCCAGCAGCACTACAGGACAGGGTATCATAGATACGCAGTATTTT. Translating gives CASSTTGQGIIDTQYF.

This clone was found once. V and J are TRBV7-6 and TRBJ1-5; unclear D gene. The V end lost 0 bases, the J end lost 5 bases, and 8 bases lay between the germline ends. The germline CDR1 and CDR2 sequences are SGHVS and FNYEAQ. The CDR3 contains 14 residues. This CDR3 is CASSLAGGDQPQHF. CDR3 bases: TGTGCCAGCAGCTTAGCGGGAGGCGATCAGCCCCAGCATTTT.

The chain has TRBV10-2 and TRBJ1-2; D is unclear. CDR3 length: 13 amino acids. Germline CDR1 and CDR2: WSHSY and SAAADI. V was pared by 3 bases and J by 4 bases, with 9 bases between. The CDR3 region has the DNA TGCGCCAGCAGTGAAGGGAGAGCCTATGGCTACACCTTC. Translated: CASSEGRAYGYTF.

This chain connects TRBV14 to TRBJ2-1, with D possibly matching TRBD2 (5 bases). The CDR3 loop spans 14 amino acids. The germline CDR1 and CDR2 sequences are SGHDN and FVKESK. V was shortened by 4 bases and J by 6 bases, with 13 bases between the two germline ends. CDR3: CASSPDTGINEQFF. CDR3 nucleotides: TGTGCCAGCAGCCCGGATACGGGGATCAATGAGCAGTTCTTC.

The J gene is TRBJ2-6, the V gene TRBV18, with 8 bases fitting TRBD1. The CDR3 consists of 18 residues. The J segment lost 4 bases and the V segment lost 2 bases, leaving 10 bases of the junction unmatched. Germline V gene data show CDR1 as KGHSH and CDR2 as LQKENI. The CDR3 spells CASSPGPGGAGGANVLTF. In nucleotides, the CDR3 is TGTGCCAGCTCACCAGGTCCAGGGGGCGCAGGCGGGGCCAACGTCCTGACTTTC.

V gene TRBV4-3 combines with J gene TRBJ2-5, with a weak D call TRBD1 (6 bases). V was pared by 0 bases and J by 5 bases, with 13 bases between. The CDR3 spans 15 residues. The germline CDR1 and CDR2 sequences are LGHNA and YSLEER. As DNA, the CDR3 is TGCGCCAGCAGCCAAGATCAGGGGACCCGGGAGACCCAGTACTTC. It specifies CASSQDQGTRETQYF.

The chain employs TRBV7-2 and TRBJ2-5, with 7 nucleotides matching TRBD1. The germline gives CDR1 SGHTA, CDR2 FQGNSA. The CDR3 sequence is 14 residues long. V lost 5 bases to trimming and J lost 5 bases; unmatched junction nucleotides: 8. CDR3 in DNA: TGTGCCAGCAGCACCCGACAGGGCTCGGAGACCCAGTACTTC. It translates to CASSTRQGSETQYF.

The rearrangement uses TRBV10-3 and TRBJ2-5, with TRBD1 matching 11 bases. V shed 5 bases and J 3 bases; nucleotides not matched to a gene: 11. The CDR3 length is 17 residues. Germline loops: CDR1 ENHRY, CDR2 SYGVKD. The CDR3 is CAISRTGGSTGKETQYF. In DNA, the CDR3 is TGTGCCATCAGTCGGACAGGGGGCTCAACTGGGAAAGAGACCCAGTACTTC.

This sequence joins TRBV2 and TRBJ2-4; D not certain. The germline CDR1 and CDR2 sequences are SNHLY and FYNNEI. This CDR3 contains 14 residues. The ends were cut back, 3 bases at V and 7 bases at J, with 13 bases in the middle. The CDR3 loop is CASSDPLRSNIQYF. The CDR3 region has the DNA TGTGCCAGCAGTGATCCCCTCCGTTCTAACATTCAGTACTTC. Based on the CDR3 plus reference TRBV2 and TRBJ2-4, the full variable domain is EPEVTQTPSHQVTQMGQEVILRCVPISNHLYFYWYRQILGQKVEFLVSFYNNEISEKSEIFDDQFSVERPDGSNFTLKIRSTKLEDSAMYFCASSDPLRSNIQYFGAGTRLSVL.

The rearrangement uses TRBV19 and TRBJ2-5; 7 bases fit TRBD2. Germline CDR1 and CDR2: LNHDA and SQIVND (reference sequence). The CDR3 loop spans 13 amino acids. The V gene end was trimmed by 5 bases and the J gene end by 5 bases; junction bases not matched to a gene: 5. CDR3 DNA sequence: TGTGCCAGTAGTCCCTGGACTAGGGAGACCCAGTACTTC. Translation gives CASSPWTRETQYF.

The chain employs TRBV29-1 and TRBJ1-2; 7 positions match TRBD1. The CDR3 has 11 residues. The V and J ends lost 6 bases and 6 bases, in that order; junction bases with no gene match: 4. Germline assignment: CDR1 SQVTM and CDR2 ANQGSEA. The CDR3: CSVTGSDGYTF. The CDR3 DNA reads TGCAGCGTGACAGGGTCGGATGGCTACACCTTC.

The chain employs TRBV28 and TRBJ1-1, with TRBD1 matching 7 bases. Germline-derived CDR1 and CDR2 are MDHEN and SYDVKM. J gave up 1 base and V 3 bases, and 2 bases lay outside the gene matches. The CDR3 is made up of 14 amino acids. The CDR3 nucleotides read TGTGCCAGCAGTTTGGGACAGACGAACACTGAAGCTTTCTTT. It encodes CASSLGQTNTEAFF.

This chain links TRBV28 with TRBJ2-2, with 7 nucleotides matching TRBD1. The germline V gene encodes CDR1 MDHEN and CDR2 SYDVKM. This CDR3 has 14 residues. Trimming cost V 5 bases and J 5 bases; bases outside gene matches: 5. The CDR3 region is CASSQGVKTGELFF. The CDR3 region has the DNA TGTGCCAGCAGTCAGGGGGTAAAAACCGGGGAGCTGTTTTTT.

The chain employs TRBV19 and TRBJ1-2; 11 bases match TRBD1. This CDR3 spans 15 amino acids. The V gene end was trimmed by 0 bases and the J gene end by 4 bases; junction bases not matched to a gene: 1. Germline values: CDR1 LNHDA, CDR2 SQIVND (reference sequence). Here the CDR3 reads CASSIDGTGGYGYTF. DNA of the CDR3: TGTGCCAGTAGTATAGATGGGACAGGGGGCTATGGCTACACCTTC.

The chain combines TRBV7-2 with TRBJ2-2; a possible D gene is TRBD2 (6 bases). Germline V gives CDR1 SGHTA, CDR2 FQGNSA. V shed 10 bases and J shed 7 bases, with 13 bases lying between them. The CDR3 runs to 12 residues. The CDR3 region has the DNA TGTGCCACGGGGGATTATTACGGGGAGCTGTTTTTT. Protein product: CATGDYYGELFF.

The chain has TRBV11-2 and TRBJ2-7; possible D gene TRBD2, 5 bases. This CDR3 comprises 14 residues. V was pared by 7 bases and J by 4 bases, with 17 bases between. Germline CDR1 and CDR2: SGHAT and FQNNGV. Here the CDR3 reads CASTSIRGWYEQYF. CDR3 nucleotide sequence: TGTGCCAGCACCTCTATCCGGGGATGGTACGAGCAGTACTTC.

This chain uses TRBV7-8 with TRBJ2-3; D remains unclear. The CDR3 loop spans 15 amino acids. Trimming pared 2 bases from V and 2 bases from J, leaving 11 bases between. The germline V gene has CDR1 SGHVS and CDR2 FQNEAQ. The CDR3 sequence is CASSLLSSHTDTQYF. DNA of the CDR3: TGTGCCAGCAGCTTACTTAGCTCGCACACAGATACGCAGTATTTT.

The CDR3 reads CASSSVTGYYGYTF. The CDR3 nucleotides read TGTGCCAGCAGTTCCGTGACAGGGTACTATGGCTACACCTTC. This chain joins TRBV27 and TRBJ1-2; 7 nucleotides align to TRBD1. The germline CDR1 and CDR2 sequences are MNHEY and SMNVEV (reference sequence). Losses at the gene ends were 4 bases for V and 3 bases for J; bases not matched to a gene: 5. The CDR3 extends over 14 amino acids.

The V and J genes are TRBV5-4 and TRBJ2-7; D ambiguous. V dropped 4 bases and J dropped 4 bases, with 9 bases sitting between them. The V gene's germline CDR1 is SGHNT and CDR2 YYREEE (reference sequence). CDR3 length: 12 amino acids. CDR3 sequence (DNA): TGTGCCAGCAGCCTAGGCAATTACGAGCAGTACTTC. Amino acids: CASSLGNYEQYF.

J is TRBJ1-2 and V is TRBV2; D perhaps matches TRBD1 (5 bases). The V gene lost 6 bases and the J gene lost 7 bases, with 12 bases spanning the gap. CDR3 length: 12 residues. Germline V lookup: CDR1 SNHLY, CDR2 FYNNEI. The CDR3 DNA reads TGTGCCAGCAGGGAGACGACAGCTGGCTACACCTTC. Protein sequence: CASRETTAGYTF.

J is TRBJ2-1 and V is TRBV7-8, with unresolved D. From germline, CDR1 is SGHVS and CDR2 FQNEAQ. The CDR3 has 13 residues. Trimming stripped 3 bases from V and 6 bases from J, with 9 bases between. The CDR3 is CASSLAQTNEQFF. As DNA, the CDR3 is TGTGCCAGCAGCTTGGCTCAAACCAATGAGCAGTTCTTC.

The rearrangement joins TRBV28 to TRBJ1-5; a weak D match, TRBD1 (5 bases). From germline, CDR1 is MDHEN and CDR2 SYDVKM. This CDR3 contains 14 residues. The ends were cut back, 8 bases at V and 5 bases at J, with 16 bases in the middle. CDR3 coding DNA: TGTGCCAGCGGGGCGTCACAGCCTGATCAGCCCCAGCATTTT. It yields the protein CASGASQPDQPQHF.

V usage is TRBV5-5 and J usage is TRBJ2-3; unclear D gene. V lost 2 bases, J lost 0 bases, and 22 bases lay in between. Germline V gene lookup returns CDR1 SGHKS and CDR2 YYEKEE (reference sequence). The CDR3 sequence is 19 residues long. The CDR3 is CASSFSQMIVFSSTDTQYF. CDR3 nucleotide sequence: TGTGCCAGCAGCTTCTCCCAGATGATCGTCTTTTCTAGCACAGATACGCAGTATTTT. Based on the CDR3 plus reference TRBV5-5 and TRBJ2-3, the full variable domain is DAGVTQSPTHLIKTRGQQVTLRCSPISGHKSVSWYQQVLGQGPQFIFQYYEKEERGRGNFPDRFSARQFPNYSSELNVNALLLGDSALYLCASSFSQMIVFSSTDTQYFGPGTRLTVL.

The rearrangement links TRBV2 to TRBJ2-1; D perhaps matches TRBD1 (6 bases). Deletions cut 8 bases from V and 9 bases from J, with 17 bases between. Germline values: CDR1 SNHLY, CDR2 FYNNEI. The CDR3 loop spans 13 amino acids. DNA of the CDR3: TGTGCCAGCGGATCATCAGGGGTATCTGAGCAGTTCTTC. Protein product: CASGSSGVSEQFF.

The CDR3 region is CASSKGLPIGSNEQFF. As DNA, the CDR3 is TGTGCCAGCAGCAAGGGACTACCGATCGGAAGCAATGAGCAGTTCTTC. The chain employs TRBV5-4 and TRBJ2-1; the match to TRBD2 covers 7 bases. V was clipped by 4 bases and J by 6 bases; unmatched bases: 13. In germline, CDR1 is SGHNT, CDR2 YYREEE (reference sequence). The CDR3 is made up of 16 amino acids.